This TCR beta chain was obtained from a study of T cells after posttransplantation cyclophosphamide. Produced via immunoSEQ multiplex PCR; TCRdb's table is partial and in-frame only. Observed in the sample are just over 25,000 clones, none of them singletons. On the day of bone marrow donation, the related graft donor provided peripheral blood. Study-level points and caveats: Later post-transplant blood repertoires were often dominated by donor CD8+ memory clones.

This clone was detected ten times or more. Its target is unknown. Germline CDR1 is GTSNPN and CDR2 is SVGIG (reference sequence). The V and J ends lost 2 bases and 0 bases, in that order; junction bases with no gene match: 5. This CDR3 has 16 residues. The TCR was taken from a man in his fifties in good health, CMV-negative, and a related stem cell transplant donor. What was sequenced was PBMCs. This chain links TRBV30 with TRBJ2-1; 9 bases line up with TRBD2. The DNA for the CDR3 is TGTGCCTGGAGTCTAGCGGGACTGGACTCCTACAATGAGCAGTTCTTC. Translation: CAWSLAGLDSYNEQFF. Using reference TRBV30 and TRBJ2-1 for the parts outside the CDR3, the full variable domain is SQTIHQWPATLVQPVGSPLSLECTVEGTSNPNLYWYRQAAGRGLQLLFYSVGIGQISSEVPQNLSASRPQDRQFILSSKKLLLSDSGFYLCAWSLAGLDSYNEQFFGPGTRLTVL.